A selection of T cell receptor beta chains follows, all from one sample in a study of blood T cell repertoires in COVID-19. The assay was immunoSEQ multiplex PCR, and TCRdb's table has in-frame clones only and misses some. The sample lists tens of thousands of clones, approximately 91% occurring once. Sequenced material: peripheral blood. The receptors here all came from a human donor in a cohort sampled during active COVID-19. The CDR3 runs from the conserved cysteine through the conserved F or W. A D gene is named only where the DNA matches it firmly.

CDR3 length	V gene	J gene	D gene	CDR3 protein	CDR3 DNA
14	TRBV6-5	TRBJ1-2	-	CASRPVGLGYGYTF	TGTGCCAGCAGACCCGTGGGCTTGGGCTATGGCTACACCTTC
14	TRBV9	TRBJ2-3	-	CASSVLLSTDTQYF	TGTGCCAGCAGCGTGCTACTCAGCACAGATACGCAGTATTTT
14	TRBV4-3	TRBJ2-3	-	CASSQVLLTDTQYF	TGCGCCAGCAGCCAAGTACTACTCACAGATACGCAGTATTTT
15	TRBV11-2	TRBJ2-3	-	CASSLAGYSTDTQYF	TGTGCCAGCAGCTTAGCCGGGTATAGCACAGATACGCAGTATTTT
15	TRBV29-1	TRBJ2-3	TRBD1	CSVVRGLAGTDTQYF	TGCAGCGTTGTAAGGGGGCTAGCTGGCACAGATACGCAGTATTTT
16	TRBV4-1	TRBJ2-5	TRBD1	CASSPRGQGFQETQYF	TGCGCCAGCAGCCCCCGAGGACAGGGGTTCCAAGAGACCCAGTACTTC
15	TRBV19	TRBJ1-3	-	CASSPDLASGNTIYF	TGTGCCAGTAGTCCTGACTTAGCCTCTGGAAACACCATATATTTT
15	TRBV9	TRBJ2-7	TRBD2	CASSVGSGGLYEQYF	TGTGCCAGCAGCGTAGGATCGGGGGGGCTATACGAGCAGTACTTC
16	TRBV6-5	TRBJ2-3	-	CASSYSAPPGTDTQYF	TGTGCCAGCAGTTACTCGGCTCCCCCAGGGACAGATACGCAGTATTTT
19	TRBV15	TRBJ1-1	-	CATSRSGTPDEAMNTEAFF	TGTGCCACCAGCAGATCCGGGACACCGGACGAGGCCATGAACACTGAAGCTTTCTTT
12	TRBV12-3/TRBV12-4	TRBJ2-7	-	CASSLKGDEQYF	TGTGCCAGCAGTTTGAAGGGGGACGAGCAGTACTTC